These 26 T cell receptor beta chains were all obtained from the same sample, sequenced in a study of OX40 agonist ivuxolimab in advanced cancers. Sequenced by immunoSEQ multiplex PCR; TCRdb stores in-frame clones only, minus some. The repertoire holds about 71,000 clones, with under 90% as singletons. The input for sequencing was CD4+ or CD8+ T cells sorted from blood, taken in a trial of the OX40 agonist ivuxolimab. The receptors here all came from an adult with an advanced solid tumor such as melanoma, head and neck, liver or kidney cancer.

The genes are TRBV28 and TRBJ1-3; 7 nucleotides align to TRBD1. The length of the CDR3 is 15 residues. Germline CDR1 MDHEN, CDR2 SYDVKM. V lost 8 bases to trimming and J lost 0 bases; unmatched junction nucleotides: 7. The CDR3 spells CASHTGTDSGNTIYF. The CDR3 DNA follows: TGTGCCAGCCATACCGGGACAGACTCTGGAAACACCATATATTTT. Full variable domain (outside the CDR3, taken from reference TRBV28 and TRBJ1-3): DVKVTQSSRYLVKRTGEKVFLECVQDMDHENMFWYRQDPGLGLRLIYFSYDVKMKEKGDIPEGYSVSREKKERFSLILESASTNQTSMYLCASHTGTDSGNTIYFGEGSWLTVV.

J is TRBJ1-1 and V is TRBV5-1, with TRBD1 matching over 9 bases. V shed 0 bases and J 1 base; nucleotides not matched to a gene: 7. The CDR3 is 17 amino acids. In germline, CDR1 is SGHRS, CDR2 YFSETQ. The CDR3: CASSLAKTGQGNTEAFF. Written as DNA, the CDR3 is TGCGCCAGCAGCTTGGCGAAGACGGGACAGGGGAACACTGAAGCTTTCTTT. The entire variable domain, with the rest obtained from reference TRBV5-1 and TRBJ1-1, is as follows: KAGVTQTPRYLIKTRGQQVTLSCSPISGHRSVSWYQQTPGQGLQFLFEYFSETQRNKGNFPGRFSGRQFSNSRSEMNVSTLELGDSALYLCASSLAKTGQGNTEAFFGQGTRLTVV.

The chain joins TRBV4-1 to TRBJ1-4; TRBD1 might be the D (5 bases). Trimming pared 4 bases from V and 8 bases from J, leaving 14 bases between. Germline CDR1 is MGHRA and CDR2 is YSYEKL. This CDR3 has 14 amino acids. CDR3 coding DNA: TGCGCCAGCAGCCGATTAGGTAGGGGCGAAAAACTGTTTTTT. Its translation is CASSRLGRGEKLFF.

This chain joins TRBV23-1 and TRBJ1-2, with D unclear. TRBV23-1 is reported as an ORF; its role is uncertain. The CDR3 is made up of 15 amino acids. Trimming cost V 0 bases and J 3 bases, with 11 bases left between them. The CDR3 loop reads CASSQSPKSYYGYTF. The CDR3 DNA reads TGCGCCAGCAGTCAATCGCCGAAATCCTACTATGGCTACACCTTC.

The chain has TRBV7-2 and TRBJ1-1; 9 nucleotides agree with TRBD1. Germline CDR1 is SGHTA and CDR2 is FQGNSA. The CDR3 has 15 residues. The ends lost 2 bases at V and 5 bases at J; junction bases unmatched: 6. CDR3 sequence (DNA): TGTGCCAGCAGCTTAATTGGGACAGGGTTTACTGAAGCTTTCTTT. Its translation: CASSLIGTGFTEAFF.

The chain combines TRBV7-3 with TRBJ1-1; D is unclear. V shed 3 bases and J shed 8 bases, with 16 bases lying between them. Germline V gene lookup returns CDR1 SGHTA and CDR2 FQGTGA. The CDR3 is 14 amino acids. The CDR3: CASSFDLGATEAFF. The CDR3 coding sequence is TGTGCCAGCAGCTTCGACCTGGGTGCGACAGAAGCTTTCTTT.

The chain carries TRBV6-5 and TRBJ1-2, with 7 bases that match TRBD1. Germline V lookup: CDR1 MNHEY, CDR2 SVGAGI. V was pared by 6 bases and J by 6 bases, with 4 bases of the junction left unmatched. The CDR3 is made up of 12 amino acids. CDR3 sequence (DNA): TGTGCCAGCAGGACAGGGTTCAATGGCTACACCTTC. Translation gives CASRTGFNGYTF.

This clone was observed a handful of times. The chain links TRBV6-4 to TRBJ2-2; tentative D call: TRBD2 (6 bases). The ends were cut back, 2 bases at V and 6 bases at J, with 7 bases in the middle. This CDR3 region has 13 residues. The germline CDR1 and CDR2 sequences are MRHNA and SNTAGT. The CDR3 DNA reads TGTGCCAGCAGTGACCGACTAGCCGGGGAGCTGTTTTTT. Translating gives CASSDRLAGELFF.

Concerning this clone: The junction shows a germline mismatch at one end, possibly a read error. The V and J genes are TRBV7-8 and TRBJ2-1, with D possibly being TRBD1 or TRBD2 (6 bases each). Germline V gives CDR1 SGHVS, CDR2 FQNEAQ. The CDR3 covers 18 residues. The CDR3 nucleotides read TGCGCCAGCAGGAACTACTGGGACAAACGTCGGGAGTCCAATGAGCAGTTCTTC. It codes for CASRNYWDKRRESNEQFF.

This chain connects TRBV5-1 to TRBJ2-1; D ambiguous. Germline-derived CDR1 and CDR2 are SGHRS and YFSETQ. Trimming pared 3 bases from V and 4 bases from J, leaving 14 bases between. CDR3 length: 15 amino acids. This CDR3 is CASSSGKVSYNEQFF. In DNA, the CDR3 is TGCGCCAGCAGCTCCGGTAAGGTCTCATACAATGAGCAGTTCTTC.

The V call is TRBV14, the J call TRBJ2-5; 9 bases match TRBD2. V was pared by 4 bases and J by 5 bases, with 17 bases of the junction left unmatched. Germline V gives CDR1 SGHDN, CDR2 FVKESK. There are 18 residues in the CDR3. CDR3 loop: CASSPQRYSAGGLETQYF. CDR3 DNA sequence: TGTGCCAGCAGCCCTCAAAGATATTCAGCGGGGGGACTGGAGACCCAGTACTTC. The full variable domain, completed using reference TRBV14 and TRBJ2-5, is EAGVTQFPSHSVIEKGQTVTLRCDPISGHDNLYWYRRVMGKEIKFLLHFVKESKQDESGMPNNRFLAERTGGTYSTLKVQPAELEDSGVYFCASSPQRYSAGGLETQYFGPGTRLLVL.

The J gene is TRBJ1-1, the V gene TRBV30; D remains unclear. CDR3 length: 12 residues. V was trimmed by 0 bases and J by 11 bases, leaving 13 bases between them. Per the germline V gene, CDR1 is GTSNPN and CDR2 is SVGIG (reference sequence). The CDR3: CAWSVPQSRAFF. The CDR3 coding sequence is TGTGCCTGGAGTGTACCACAATCCCGGGCTTTCTTT.

The chain employs TRBV9 and TRBJ2-5, with 9 nucleotides matching TRBD1. This CDR3 is built from 16 residues. V shed 4 bases and J 2 bases; nucleotides not matched to a gene: 9. Germline loops: CDR1 SGDLS, CDR2 YYNGEE. The CDR3 reads CASSPWDRDGQETQYF. DNA of the CDR3: TGTGCCAGCAGCCCCTGGGACAGGGACGGTCAAGAGACCCAGTACTTC.

The J gene is TRBJ1-2, the V gene TRBV7-8; D may be TRBD1 (6 bases). From germline, CDR1 is SGHVS and CDR2 FQNEAQ. The length of the CDR3 is 14 residues. V lost 1 base and J 8 bases, leaving 14 bases between the germline ends. The CDR3: CASSLGQGFTGYTF. DNA for the CDR3: TGTGCCAGCAGCTTAGGTCAGGGGTTTACCGGCTACACCTTC.

This chain joins TRBV25-1 and TRBJ2-5; TRBD2 matches at 9 bases. Germline assignment: CDR1 MGHDK and CDR2 SYGVNS. This CDR3 comprises 14 residues. With 11 bases clipped from V and 2 bases from J, the junction kept 9 bases outside the gene matches. The CDR3 DNA reads as TGTGCCTGCGGGGGGGCCGGCGCACAAGAGACCCAGTACTTC. Translated: CACGGAGAQETQYF.

The chain couples TRBV10-3 to TRBJ1-1, with TRBD1 matching 7 bases. The germline V gene encodes CDR1 ENHRY and CDR2 SYGVKD. CDR3 length equals 15 residues. V dropped 6 bases and J dropped 0; count of bases not matched to a gene: 7. The CDR3 region has the DNA TGTGCCATCAGCGCGACAGGGCCCCTGAACACTGAAGCTTTCTTT. It is translated as CAISATGPLNTEAFF.

The rearrangement links TRBV12-2 to TRBJ1-1; the table's D call, TRBD1, was not checked against the DNA. TRBV12-2 constitutes a pseudogene. CDR3 length: 18 residues. Written as DNA, the CDR3 is TGTGCAAGTCGCTTAGTATATAATAGCAGACAGTGTTGTACTGAAGCTTTCTTT. Residues: CASRLVYNSRQCCTEAFF.

The rearrangement joins TRBV9 to TRBJ1-1; D gene ambiguous. Looked up from germline, CDR1 is SGDLS and CDR2 is YYNGEE. This CDR3 is built from 13 residues. V dropped 0 bases and J dropped 6 bases, with 9 bases sitting between them. CDR3 DNA: TGTGCCAGCAGCGTAGGTGGGCGGGCTGAAGCTTTCTTT. It is translated as CASSVGGRAEAFF.

This clone was picked up one time. The CDR3 region is CASSPTYDSYGYTF. As DNA, the CDR3 is TGTGCCAGCAGCCCTACCTATGACTCCTATGGCTACACCTTC. This chain uses TRBV5-4 with TRBJ1-2, with no clear D. V lost 4 bases to trimming and J lost 4 bases, with 14 bases between them. The CDR3 extends over 14 amino acids. CDR1 SGHNT and CDR2 YYREEE come from the germline V gene (reference sequence).

This clone was seen more than once but under ten times. This chain connects TRBV5-1 to TRBJ1-2, with D perhaps matching TRBD1 (6 bases). Germline loops: CDR1 SGHRS, CDR2 YFSETQ. The CDR3 covers 15 residues. V lost 0 bases and J 4 bases, leaving 13 bases between the germline ends. Here the CDR3 DNA reads TGCGCCAGCAGCTTGGGTTTGGTCAGGGGCTATGGCTACACCTTC. Amino acids: CASSLGLVRGYGYTF.

The chain links TRBV29-1 to TRBJ2-1, with 12 bases identical to TRBD2. V dropped 6 bases and J dropped 4; count of bases not matched to a gene: 4. Germline V lookup: CDR1 SQVTM, CDR2 ANQGSEA. The CDR3 contains 14 residues. Written as DNA, the CDR3 is TGCAGCGTAGTCGGGACTAGCGGGTACAATGAGCAGTTCTTC. It yields the protein CSVVGTSGYNEQFF.

The V and J genes are TRBV6-1 and TRBJ2-1, with TRBD1 as a possible D gene (6 bases). The CDR3 length is 13 residues. Germline V CDR1 and CDR2: MNHNS, SASEGT. V was cut by 7 bases and J by 4 bases, with 11 bases left in between. This chain's CDR3 is CASTLDRYNEQFF. DNA of the CDR3: TGTGCCAGCACCTTGGACAGATACAATGAGCAGTTCTTC.

V usage is TRBV6-5 and J usage is TRBJ2-7; 7 nucleotides align to TRBD2. The trim removed 2 bases at V and 0 bases at J, leaving 4 bases unmatched. Germline loops: CDR1 MNHEY, CDR2 SVGAGI. The CDR3 totals 15 residues. Here the CDR3 reads CASSYLAGASYEQYF. The CDR3 coding sequence is TGTGCCAGCAGTTACCTCGCGGGAGCCTCCTACGAGCAGTACTTC.

The sample holds one count of this clone. The gene calls are TRBV4-1 and TRBJ2-1, with D possibly called TRBD1 or TRBD2 (5 bases each). This CDR3 is 15 amino acids long. V was trimmed by 0 bases and J by 6 bases, leaving 12 bases between them. CDR1 is MGHRA, CDR2 YSYEKL, per germline. CDR3 sequence reads: CASSQDGGPTNEQFF. CDR3 DNA sequence: TGCGCCAGCAGCCAAGATGGGGGACCCACCAATGAGCAGTTCTTC.

This rearrangement joins TRBV5-6 to TRBJ2-7; TRBD1 matches at 8 bases. CDR1 SGHDT and CDR2 YYEEEE come from the germline V gene. The CDR3 has 15 residues. The J segment lost 5 bases and the V segment lost 2 bases, leaving 9 bases of the junction unmatched. The CDR3 region is CASSFLGQGKDEQYF. Here the CDR3 DNA reads TGTGCCAGCAGCTTCCTTGGACAGGGCAAGGACGAGCAGTACTTC.

CDR3 sequence reads: CASSQKETQYF. The DNA of the CDR3 is TGTGCCAGCAGCCAAAAGGAGACCCAGTACTTC. The V call is TRBV14, the J call TRBJ2-5, with D unresolved. Germline assignment: CDR1 SGHDN and CDR2 FVKESK. The CDR3 consists of 11 residues. Deletions cut 2 bases from V and 5 bases from J, with 3 bases between.